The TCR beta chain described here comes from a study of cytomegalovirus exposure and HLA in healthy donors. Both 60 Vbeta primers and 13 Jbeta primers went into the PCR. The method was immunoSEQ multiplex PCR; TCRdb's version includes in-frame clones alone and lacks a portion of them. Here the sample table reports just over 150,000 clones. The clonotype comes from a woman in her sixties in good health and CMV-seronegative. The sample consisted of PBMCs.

The CDR3 coding sequence is TGCGCCAGCAGAAATGCGGGAGGGCCTTACGAGCAGTACTTC. Amino acid sequence: CASRNAGGPYEQYF. The chain couples TRBV5-1 to TRBJ2-7; 9 positions match TRBD2. J lost 4 bases, V lost 5 bases, and 7 bases had no gene match. This CDR3 is 14 amino acids long. Germline values: CDR1 SGHRS, CDR2 YFSETQ.